These 19 T cell receptor beta chains came from one sample sequenced in a study of molecular identifiers for immune sequencing clone quantification. MiXCR was run by TCRdb on the PCR reads, yielding one entry per CDR3 protein. Counted here are approximately 680,000 distinct CDR3 sequences, around 25% occurring once; the ten biggest clones make up about 0.84%. Sequenced material: naive CD8+ T cells from blood, with Jurkat cell RNA spiked in. As for subset: FACS-sorted CD8+CD4-CCR7+CD45RA+ naive T cells. These receptors all stem from a human donor in good health. Some libraries in this study had Jurkat cell RNA spiked in.

The table lists this clonotype with many counts. The chain uses TRBV4-3 and TRBJ2-7, with D possibly matching TRBD2 (5 bases). V lost 0 bases to trimming and J lost 0 bases, with 9 bases between them. This CDR3 contains 15 residues. The germline gives CDR1 LGHNA, CDR2 YSLEER. This CDR3 reads CASSQDGRASYEQYF. DNA for the CDR3: TGCGCCAGCAGCCAAGATGGGCGGGCCTCCTACGAGCAGTACTTC.

The genes are TRBV19 and TRBJ2-1; D is unclear. The length of the CDR3 is 16 residues. Trimming stripped 2 bases from V and 5 bases from J, with 16 bases between. Germline V CDR1 and CDR2: LNHDA, SQIVND (reference sequence). CDR3 nucleotide sequence: TGTGCCAGTAGTATAAGCTCCGCGGAAGTTAACAATGAGCAGTTCTTC. It specifies CASSISSAEVNNEQFF.

This clonotype was observed at least ten times. V is TRBV7-2 and J is TRBJ2-7; D perhaps matches TRBD2 (6 bases). CDR3 length: 13 amino acids. V was cut by 3 bases and J by 3 bases, with 9 bases left in between. CDR1 and CDR2 (germline): SGHTA, FQGNSA. The CDR3 region is CASSFGGYYEQYF. The DNA for the CDR3 is TGTGCCAGCAGCTTTGGAGGGTACTACGAGCAGTACTTC.

Details on this clonotype: A much more abundant neighbour one base away suggests this may be a read error. Since no conserved phenylalanine or tryptophan closes the CDR3, a read error is the likely cause. The V and J genes are TRBV24-1 and TRBJ1-1; 8 nucleotides align to TRBD1. The V gene's germline CDR1 is KGHDR and CDR2 SFDVKD. This CDR3 region has 13 residues. The ends lost 3 bases at V and 7 bases at J; junction bases unmatched: 3. CDR3: CATSDPGQGEAFS. The CDR3 DNA is TGTGCCACCAGTGATCCTGGACAGGGTGAAGCTTTCTCT.

This clonotype was seen a single time. A much larger clone sits a single nucleotide away, making a read error possible. This chain connects TRBV5-1 to TRBJ1-1, with TRBD1 matching over 7 bases. This CDR3 region has 15 residues. The germline CDR1 and CDR2 sequences are SGHRS and YFSETQ. The CDR3 DNA follows: TGCGCCAGCGGCTTGGCCCCGACAGGGACCACTGAAGCTTTCTTT. Protein sequence: CASGLAPTGTTEAFF.

CDR3 bases: TGTGCCGCAACCCGGGACAGGGACACCTACGAGCAGTACTTC. It translates to CAATRDRDTYEQYF. The chain joins TRBV19 to TRBJ2-7; 9 bases are a match to TRBD1. Germline assignment: CDR1 LNHDA and CDR2 SQIVND (reference sequence). The J segment lost 2 bases and the V segment lost 11 bases, leaving 10 bases of the junction unmatched. The CDR3 consists of 14 residues.

This clonotype has at least ten counts. V gene TRBV14 combines with J gene TRBJ2-7; D gene uncertain. The V end was cut by 4 bases, the J end by 5 bases, with 18 bases between. The CDR3 consists of 15 residues. Germline V gene sequence: CDR1 SGHDN, CDR2 FVKESK. The CDR3 reads CASSPMESLGDEQYF. In nucleotides, the CDR3 is TGTGCCAGCAGCCCTATGGAGAGCCTTGGCGACGAGCAGTACTTC.

This clonotype was recorded a few times. The V call is TRBV11-2, the J call TRBJ2-3, with D maybe TRBD1 (5 bases). Germline V CDR1 and CDR2: SGHAT, FQNNGV. This CDR3 has 16 residues. Between the trimmed V and J ends, which lost 4 bases and 0 bases, there was a span of 14 bases. For the CDR3, the DNA is TGTGCCAGCAGCTCCCACAGGCTTACTAGCACAGATACGCAGTATTTT. Protein: CASSSHRLTSTDTQYF.

This clonotype was seen repeatedly, ten times or more. This rearrangement joins TRBV13 to TRBJ2-5; D unclear. CDR3 length equals 11 residues. Deletions cut 0 bases from V and 7 bases from J, with 3 bases between. Germline V gene sequence: CDR1 PRHDT, CDR2 FYEKMQ (reference sequence). The CDR3 DNA sequence: TGTGCCAGCAGCTTAGGAGTGACCCAGTACTTC. Its protein product is CASSLGVTQYF.

The CDR3 is CASSQTGRAYGYTF. The CDR3 nucleotides are TGTGCCAGCAGTCAAACAGGGAGAGCGTATGGCTACACCTTC. The genes are TRBV7-9 and TRBJ1-2; possible D gene TRBD1, 6 bases. Trimming took off 6 bases at V and 5 bases at J, with 16 bases between the two ends. The length of the CDR3 is 14 residues. From germline, CDR1 is SEHNR and CDR2 FQNEAQ (reference sequence).

Ten or more counts support this clonotype. V and J are TRBV28 and TRBJ2-1; TRBD2 aligns across 10 bases. CDR1 MDHEN and CDR2 SYDVKM come from the germline V gene. The ends lost 8 bases at V and 2 bases at J; junction bases unmatched: 9. The CDR3 spans 16 residues. The CDR3: CASRPSGRGPYNEQFF. The CDR3 DNA follows: TGTGCCAGCCGCCCTAGCGGGAGAGGCCCCTACAATGAGCAGTTCTTC.

There are many counts of this clonotype. This chain links TRBV20-1 with TRBJ1-1; 7 positions match TRBD1. The CDR3 spans 14 residues. Germline V lookup: CDR1 DFQATT, CDR2 SNEGSKA (reference sequence). Germline trimming cut 7 bases from V and 0 bases from J; bases unmatched to any gene: 8. The CDR3 here is CSVTGILMNTEAFF. The CDR3 DNA is TGCAGTGTGACAGGGATTCTTATGAACACTGAAGCTTTCTTT.

This clonotype has a count of ten or more. The chain joins TRBV14 to TRBJ1-2; D uncertain. The CDR3 consists of 16 residues. Germline CDR1 is SGHDN and CDR2 is FVKESK. Trimming pared 4 bases from V and 0 bases from J, leaving 15 bases between. The CDR3 region has the DNA TGTGCCAGCAGCCCGACGGATACTGTTTCTAACTATGGCTACACCTTC. Its protein is CASSPTDTVSNYGYTF.

In this sample, this clonotype turned up many times. This chain uses TRBV18 with TRBJ2-5; D ambiguous. The CDR3 covers 13 residues. Germline V lookup: CDR1 KGHSH, CDR2 LQKENI. V lost 5 bases to trimming and J lost 0 bases, with 7 bases between them. The CDR3 sequence is CASSATYQETQYF. CDR3 sequence (DNA): TGTGCCAGCTCAGCGACCTACCAAGAGACCCAGTACTTC. Using reference TRBV18 and TRBJ2-5 for the parts outside the CDR3, the full variable domain is NAGVMQNPRHLVRRRGQEARLRCSPMKGHSHVYWYRQLPEEGLKFMVYLQKENIIDESGMPKERFSAEFPKEGPSILRIQQVVRGDSAAYFCASSATYQETQYFGPGTRLLVL.

This clonotype was observed at least ten times. The chain carries TRBV27 and TRBJ1-5, with a weak D call TRBD1 (6 bases). Trimming took off 6 bases at V and 4 bases at J, with 13 bases between the two ends. The germline V gene has CDR1 MNHEY and CDR2 SMNVEV (reference sequence). This CDR3 has 14 residues. CDR3 sequence reads: CASSPPGENQPQHF. As DNA, the CDR3 is TGTGCCAGCAGCCCACCAGGGGAAAATCAGCCCCAGCATTTT.

In this sample, this clonotype turned up once. A much larger clone differs from this one at a single base, so this may be a read error. The chain carries TRBV6-2 or TRBV6-3 and TRBJ2-3, with TRBD2 matching over 8 bases. The germline gives CDR1 MNHEY, CDR2 SVGEGT. J lost 2 bases, V lost 4 bases, and 14 bases had no gene match. The CDR3 has 18 residues. Written as DNA, the CDR3 is TGTGCCAGCAGTTCCCTCTCAGGACCAGCGGGAGACACAGATACGCAGTATTTT. Protein product: CASSSLSGPAGDTDTQYF.

The V call is TRBV30, the J call TRBJ1-1; 9 bases match TRBD1. In germline, CDR1 is GTSNPN, CDR2 SVGIG (reference sequence). The CDR3 is 13 residues long. V lost 6 bases to trimming and J lost 4 bases; unmatched junction nucleotides: 6. The CDR3 region is CACTGGLGTEAFF. CDR3 sequence (DNA): TGTGCCTGTACAGGGGGCTTGGGCACTGAAGCTTTCTTT.

The CDR3 here is CASSPPGDSSYNSPLHF. CDR3 sequence (DNA): TGTGCCAGCAGCCCGCCTGGGGACTCTAGTTATAATTCACCCCTCCACTTT. The rearrangement uses TRBV7-9 and TRBJ1-6, with a tentative D call TRBD1 (5 bases). V was cut by 5 bases and J by 4 bases, with 18 bases left in between. Looked up from germline, CDR1 is SEHNR and CDR2 is FQNEAQ (reference sequence). The CDR3 is 17 residues long.

This rearrangement joins TRBV20-1 to TRBJ2-7, with 9 positions matching TRBD2. The length of the CDR3 is 14 residues. V was pared by 0 bases and J by 4 bases, with 4 bases of the junction left unmatched. Germline CDR1 reads DFQATT; CDR2 reads SNEGSKA (reference sequence). The CDR3 reads CSARDWRGGYEQYF. CDR3 DNA: TGCAGTGCTAGAGATTGGCGGGGGGGATACGAGCAGTACTTC.